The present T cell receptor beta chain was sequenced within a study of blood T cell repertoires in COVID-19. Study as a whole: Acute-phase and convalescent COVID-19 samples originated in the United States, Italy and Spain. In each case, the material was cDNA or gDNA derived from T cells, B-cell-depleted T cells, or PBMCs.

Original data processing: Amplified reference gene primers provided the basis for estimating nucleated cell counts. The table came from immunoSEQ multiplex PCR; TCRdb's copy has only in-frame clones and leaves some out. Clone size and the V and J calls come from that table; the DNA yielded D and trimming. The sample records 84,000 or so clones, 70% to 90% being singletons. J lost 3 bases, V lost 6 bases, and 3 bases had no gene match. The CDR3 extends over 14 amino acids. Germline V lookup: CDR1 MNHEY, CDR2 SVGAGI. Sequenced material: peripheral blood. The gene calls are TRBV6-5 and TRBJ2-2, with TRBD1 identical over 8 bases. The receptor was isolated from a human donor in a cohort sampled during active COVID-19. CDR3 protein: CASSGTGHTGELFF. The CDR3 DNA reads TGTGCCAGCAGCGGGACAGGACACACCGGGGAGCTGTTTTTT.